A selection of T cell receptor beta chains follows, all from one sample in a study of blood T cell repertoires in COVID-19. Sequencing used immunoSEQ multiplex PCR; TCRdb keeps in-frame clones, though not all of them. Counted here are 89,000 or so clones, under 85% occurring once; the ten biggest clones make up around an eighth. Sequenced: peripheral blood. The receptors shown here come from a human donor in a cohort sampled during active COVID-19. The CDR3 runs from the conserved cysteine through the conserved F or W. A D gene is named only where the DNA matches it firmly. The size of a clone is reported for some rows only, either as once, few or many, or as a class for expanded clones.

V	D	size	J	CDR3	DNA
TRBV4-3	-	once	TRBJ1-2	CASSQDARSNYGYTF	TGCGCCAGCAGCCAAGACGCCAGAAGTAACTATGGCTACACCTTC
TRBV27	-	-	TRBJ1-2	CASPSDLDGRGAPGYTF	TGTGCCAGCCCCTCCGACCTAGACGGGCGGGGGGCCCCTGGCTACACCTTC
TRBV20-1	-	-	TRBJ2-5	CSAREWETQYF	TGCAGTGCTAGGGAGTGGGAGACCCAGTACTTC
TRBV7-2	-	-	TRBJ1-1	CASSLGFTEAFF	TGTGCCAGCAGCCTCGGGTTCACTGAAGCTTTCTTT
TRBV10-3	-	-	TRBJ1-4	CAIRGQSNEKLFF	TGTGCCATCAGAGGACAGTCGAATGAAAAACTGTTTTTT
TRBV5-1	TRBD2	-	TRBJ2-5	CASSPTSASETQYF	TGCGCCAGCAGCCCGACTAGCGCCTCAGAGACCCAGTACTTC
TRBV15	TRBD1	-	TRBJ1-3	CATSRPDRDAGNTIYF	TGTGCCACCAGCAGACCTGACAGGGACGCTGGAAACACCATATATTTT
TRBV25-1	TRBD1	once	TRBJ1-3	CASSEYTGGRNTIYF	TGTGCCAGCAGTGAATATACAGGGGGCAGAAACACCATATATTTT
TRBV7-8	-	few	TRBJ1-5	CASSAREGESNQPQHF	TGTGCCAGCAGCGCGCGTGAGGGGGAGAGCAATCAGCCCCAGCATTTT
TRBV28	TRBD2	-	TRBJ2-7	CASSPLGLAGEVEQYF	TGTGCCAGCAGTCCCCTCGGACTAGCGGGAGAAGTCGAGCAGTACTTC
TRBV21-1	-	-	TRBJ2-2	CASSNPGRGLRYTGELFF	TGTGCCAGCAGCAACCCCGGGCGGGGCCTAAGGTACACCGGGGAGCTGTTTTTT
TRBV7-3	-	-	TRBJ1-2	CASSLTSGSNYGYTF	TGTGCCAGCAGCTTAACTTCAGGGTCCAACTATGGCTACACCTTC
TRBV19	-	once	TRBJ1-1	CASTFPRGEAFF	TGTGCCAGTACTTTTCCCCGGGGTGAAGCTTTCTTT
TRBV29-1	TRBD1	-	TRBJ1-3	CSAGTGPGNTIYF	TGCAGCGCGGGGACAGGGCCCGGAAACACCATATATTTT
TRBV6-6	-	once	TRBJ1-2	CASSSPKRFYGYTF	TGTGCCAGCAGTTCCCCGAAACGGTTCTATGGCTACACCTTC
TRBV19	-	-	TRBJ1-6	CASRVTDSPLHF	TGTGCCAGTAGGGTAACAGATTCACCCCTCCACTTT
TRBV21-1	-	once	TRBJ1-5	CASSKALYGWGGNQPQHF	TGTGCCAGCAGCAAAGCGCTTTATGGTTGGGGAGGCAATCAGCCCCAGCATTTT
TRBV11-2	TRBD1	-	TRBJ1-2	CASSSLTGTGGKGYTF	TGTGCCAGCAGCTCACTCACCGGGACAGGGGGCAAAGGCTACACCTTC
TRBV6-5	TRBD1	-	TRBJ2-5	CASTGRGRETQYF	TGTGCCAGCACCGGCAGGGGGCGAGAGACCCAGTACTTC
TRBV19	TRBD1	-	TRBJ1-5	CASNRGRGQPQHF	TGTGCCAGTAATAGGGGGCGCGGTCAGCCCCAGCATTTT
TRBV12-3/TRBV12-4	-	-	TRBJ2-7	CASSERYEQYF	TGTGCCAGCAGCGAACGGTACGAGCAGTACTTC
TRBV29-1	-	-	TRBJ2-7	CSGSGVFGYEQYF	TGCAGCGGCTCAGGGGTCTTCGGCTACGAGCAGTACTTC
TRBV6-5	-	-	TRBJ2-7	CASSPGEPQQYF	TGTGCCAGCAGTCCCGGGGAGCCCCAGCAGTACTTC
TRBV4-3	-	few	TRBJ2-2	CASSQDRLGGWNTGELFF	TGCGCCAGCAGCCAAGATCGGCTGGGAGGATGGAACACCGGGGAGCTGTTTTTT
TRBV12-3/TRBV12-4	-	-	TRBJ2-3	CASSPIADTQYF	TGTGCCAGCAGTCCAATAGCAGATACGCAGTATTTT
TRBV7-8	TRBD1	-	TRBJ2-7	CASSADPGQGYEQYF	TGTGCCAGCAGCGCCGACCCGGGACAGGGGTACGAGCAGTACTTC
TRBV7-2	TRBD2	-	TRBJ2-1	CASSSVASGSIWYEQFF	TGTGCCAGCAGCTCGGTGGCTAGCGGGAGCATTTGGTATGAGCAGTTCTTC
TRBV5-1	-	-	TRBJ1-6	CASSLGQNNSPLHF	TGCGCCAGCAGCTTGGGCCAGAATAATTCACCCCTCCACTTT
TRBV2	-	-	TRBJ2-7	CASSVDRITYEQYF	TGTGCCAGCAGTGTTGACAGGATCACCTACGAGCAGTACTTC
TRBV5-1	-	few	TRBJ1-2	CASSSLRRAGSYTF	TGCGCCAGCAGCTCCCTCCGAAGGGCAGGGAGCTACACCTTC
TRBV5-4	-	-	TRBJ2-1	CASSLAGNAEQFF	TGTGCCAGCAGCTTGGCCGGTAACGCCGAGCAGTTCTTC
TRBV27	-	-	TRBJ1-2	CASSLNPTGPYNYGYTF	TGTGCCAGCAGTTTAAACCCAACAGGCCCCTATAACTATGGCTACACCTTC